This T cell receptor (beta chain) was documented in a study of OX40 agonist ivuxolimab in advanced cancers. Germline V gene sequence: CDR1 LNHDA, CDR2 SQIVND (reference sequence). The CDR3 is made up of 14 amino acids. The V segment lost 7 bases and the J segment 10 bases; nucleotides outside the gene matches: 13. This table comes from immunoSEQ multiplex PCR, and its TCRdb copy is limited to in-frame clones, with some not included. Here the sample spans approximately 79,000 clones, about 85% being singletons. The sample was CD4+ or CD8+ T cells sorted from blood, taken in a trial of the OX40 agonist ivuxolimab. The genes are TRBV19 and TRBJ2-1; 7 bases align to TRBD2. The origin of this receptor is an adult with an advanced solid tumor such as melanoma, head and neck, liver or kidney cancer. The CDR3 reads CASTGSSGVGEQFF. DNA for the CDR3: TGTGCCAGTACGGGTTCTAGCGGCGTAGGGGAGCAGTTCTTC.